Listed here are 32 T cell receptor beta chains from one sample, sequenced in a study of blood T cells in healthy people across ages. A second PCR of roughly 7 to 11 cycles used a sample-barcoded 5' primer and a J-beta primer mix. TCRdb re-called the 5' RACE reads through MiXCR, storing one row per CDR3 protein. The data show over 700,000 distinct CDR3 sequences, around 25% seen once. A further study also used this sample, focusing on T cells of mothers and their children.

The sample was blood. These receptors all come from a boy younger than 18 in good health.

This clonotype has only a few counts. The rearrangement links TRBV5-1 to TRBJ2-5; 9 positions agree with TRBD1. J was trimmed by 4 bases and V by 4 bases; bases with no gene match: 5. CDR1 and CDR2 from the germline V gene are SGHRS and YFSETQ. The CDR3 has 14 residues. CDR3 in DNA: TGCGCCAGCAGCCGAACAGGGGGCATAGAGACCCAGTACTTC. Its protein is CASSRTGGIETQYF.

This clonotype appeared a few times. The chain is built from TRBV12-3 or TRBV12-4 and TRBJ1-2; D gene ambiguous. V shed 0 bases and J shed 4 bases, with 9 bases lying between them. The CDR3 consists of 14 residues. For the CDR3, the DNA is TGTGCCAGCAGTTTAGCAGGACCGGGCTATGGCTACACCTTC. Protein sequence: CASSLAGPGYGYTF.

This rearrangement joins TRBV7-2 to TRBJ2-5; unclear D gene. Trimming stripped 5 bases from V and 4 bases from J, with 11 bases between. Germline CDR1 and CDR2: SGHTA and FQGNSA. The CDR3 has 13 amino acids. The CDR3 loop is CASSVTGGETQYF. CDR3 DNA sequence: TGTGCCAGCAGCGTAACGGGCGGAGAGACCCAGTACTTC.

This clonotype was recorded a few times. The rearrangement links TRBV7-3 to TRBJ2-1; the D call may be TRBD1 or TRBD2 (6 bases each). Germline V gene sequence: CDR1 SGHTA, CDR2 FQGTGA. The CDR3 sequence is 15 residues long. Deletions cut 5 bases from V and 5 bases from J, with 16 bases between. CDR3 in amino acids: CASSPGGGDNNEQFF. CDR3 in DNA: TGTGCCAGCAGCCCAGGTGGAGGGGACAACAATGAGCAGTTCTTC.

The chain couples TRBV3-1 to TRBJ2-7; D is unresolved. Germline CDR1 reads LGHDT; CDR2 reads YNNKEL (reference sequence). This CDR3 region has 14 residues. V was cut by 1 base and J by 1 base, with 8 bases left in between. CDR3 coding DNA: TGTGCCAGCAGCCAAGGACTGGGTTCCTACGAGCAGTACTTC. It yields the protein CASSQGLGSYEQYF.

V and J are TRBV5-1 and TRBJ2-1; 7 bases match TRBD2. CDR3 length: 16 amino acids. Germline-derived CDR1 and CDR2 are SGHRS and YFSETQ. Trimming at V came to 6 bases and at J to 4 bases, leaving 13 bases not matched to a gene. The CDR3 loop reads CASTRGEDQSYNEQFF. The CDR3 DNA reads TGCGCCAGCACCCGGGGGGAGGACCAGAGTTACAATGAGCAGTTCTTC.

This chain uses TRBV12-3 or TRBV12-4 with TRBJ2-3; tentative D call: TRBD1 (8 bases). V lost 3 bases and J lost 2, with 12 bases in between. There are 15 residues in the CDR3. The CDR3: CASSFTGGDTDTQYF. The DNA for the CDR3 is TGTGCCAGCAGTTTCACAGGGGGGGACACAGATACGCAGTATTTT.

V usage is TRBV3-1 and J usage is TRBJ1-5; a weak D match, TRBD1 (5 bases). The CDR3 length is 16 residues. The V gene lost 0 bases and the J gene lost 1 base, with 10 bases spanning the gap. CDR1 and CDR2 from the germline V gene are LGHDT and YNNKEL (reference sequence). The CDR3 spells CASSQESRGSNQPQHF. The CDR3 region has the DNA TGTGCCAGCAGCCAAGAATCACGGGGGAGCAATCAGCCCCAGCATTTT. Complete variable domain (other parts from reference TRBV3-1 and TRBJ1-5): DTAVSQTPKYLVTQMGNDKSIKCEQNLGHDTMYWYKQDSKKFLKIMFSYNNKELIINETVPNRFSPKSPDKAHLNLHINSLELGDSAVYFCASSQESRGSNQPQHFGDGTRLSIL.

The chain employs TRBV15 and TRBJ2-3, with 8 bases matching TRBD1. V was clipped by 0 bases and J by 1 base; unmatched bases: 3. The CDR3 length is 16 residues. Germline CDR1 is LNHNV and CDR2 is YYDKDF (reference sequence). The CDR3 reads CATSRDPDRGTDTQYF. CDR3 in DNA: TGTGCCACCAGCAGAGATCCGGACAGGGGCACAGATACGCAGTATTTT. The whole variable domain, remainder taken from reference TRBV15 and TRBJ2-3, is DAMVIQNPRYQVTQFGKPVTLSCSQTLNHNVMYWYQQKSSQAPKLLFHYYDKDFNNEADTPDNFQSRRPNTSFCFLDIRSPGLGDTAMYLCATSRDPDRGTDTQYFGPGTRLTVL.

This clonotype was found a few times. CDR3 bases: TGCGCCAGCAGCCAAGGGATCCTGCAAGGCTATGGCTACACCTTC. This sequence encodes CASSQGILQGYGYTF. The genes are TRBV4-3 and TRBJ1-2, with D unresolved. The CDR3 has 15 amino acids. Germline assignment: CDR1 LGHNA and CDR2 YSLEER. The V end was cut by 1 base, the J end by 4 bases, with 13 bases between.

The chain recombines TRBV5-1 with TRBJ2-5, with 12 bases fitting TRBD1. CDR3 length equals 17 residues. Germline assignment: CDR1 SGHRS and CDR2 YFSETQ. Germline trimming cut 0 bases from V and 4 bases from J; bases unmatched to any gene: 7. CDR3: CASSLAGTGGRGETQYF. CDR3 nucleotides: TGCGCCAGCAGCTTGGCCGGGACAGGGGGCCGGGGAGAGACCCAGTACTTC.

This clonotype occurred a few times. The V gene is TRBV7-6, the J gene TRBJ2-1; D remains unclear. Trimming stripped 5 bases from V and 0 bases from J, with 11 bases between. CDR1 SGHVS and CDR2 FNYEAQ come from the germline V gene. There are 15 residues in the CDR3. The CDR3 DNA follows: TGTGCCAGCAGCAACCGATATTCCTCCTACAATGAGCAGTTCTTC. Protein sequence: CASSNRYSSYNEQFF.

This clonotype was detected a few times. The chain couples TRBV12-3 or TRBV12-4 to TRBJ2-5, with D possibly matching TRBD1 (7 bases). The CDR3 runs 15 residues. V dropped 0 bases and J dropped 2 bases, with 10 bases sitting between them. Here the CDR3 DNA reads TGTGCCAGCAGTTTAGCGGAGGGGGCTCAAGAGACCCAGTACTTC. Translated: CASSLAEGAQETQYF.

This clonotype occurred once. V usage is TRBV15 and J usage is TRBJ2-1, with D possibly TRBD2 on 6 matching bases. Germline CDR1 reads LNHNV; CDR2 reads YYDKDF (reference sequence). The CDR3 runs to 16 residues. Trimming removed 0 bases at V and 4 bases at J, with 13 bases between. DNA for the CDR3: TGTGCCACCAGCAGAGATGGAGGGACGGAATACAATGAGCAGTTCTTC. This sequence encodes CATSRDGGTEYNEQFF.

The chain links TRBV29-1 to TRBJ2-6, with 8 bases lining up with TRBD2. The germline V gene has CDR1 SQVTM and CDR2 ANQGSEA. V lost 1 base and J lost 8; bases outside the gene matches: 7. The CDR3 is 15 residues long. CDR3 bases: TGCAGCGTTGAAGCAGCGGGAGTTTCCCCCAACGTCCTGACTTTC. It specifies CSVEAAGVSPNVLTF.

This clonotype was picked up a small number of times. The chain's CDR3 is CASSLQTGEAFF. The CDR3, as DNA: TGTGCCAGCAGCCTACAGACGGGTGAAGCTTTCTTT. The chain has TRBV5-6 and TRBJ1-1; D is unclear. Germline V gene lookup returns CDR1 SGHDT and CDR2 YYEEEE. The germline V and J ends were trimmed by 4 bases and 7 bases, with 11 bases remaining between them. This CDR3 spans 12 amino acids. Variable domain in full (rest from reference TRBV5-6 and TRBJ1-1): DAGVTQSPTHLIKTRGQQVTLRCSPKSGHDTVSWYQQALGQGPQFIFQYYEEEERQRGNFPDRFSGHQFPNYSSELNVNALLLGDSALYLCASSLQTGEAFFGQGTRLTVV.

This clonotype was seen only once. This sequence joins TRBV6-5 and TRBJ1-5; weak D call: TRBD1 (5 bases). V shed 5 bases and J shed 7 bases, with 15 bases lying between them. Per germline, CDR1 MNHEY and CDR2 SVGAGI. The CDR3 consists of 14 residues. CDR3 residues: CASSLSQGQQPQHF. The DNA for the CDR3 is TGTGCCAGCAGTCTCTCCCAGGGTCAACAGCCCCAGCATTTT.

This clonotype has more than one count but fewer than ten. This chain joins TRBV24-1 and TRBJ2-4; TRBD1 aligns across 8 bases. V was clipped by 7 bases and J by 4 bases; unmatched bases: 11. CDR3 length: 16 amino acids. Germline V gene sequence: CDR1 KGHDR, CDR2 SFDVKD. CDR3 sequence (DNA): TGTGCCACCAGGAGCGTAACCAGACAGGGGAAAAACATTCAGTACTTC. Amino acids: CATRSVTRQGKNIQYF.

Comments on this clonotype: One junction end disagrees with the germline gene, perhaps due to a read error. The chain uses TRBV10-3 and TRBJ2-5; the match to TRBD1 covers 9 bases. CDR3 length: 17 residues. Germline loops: CDR1 ENHRY, CDR2 SYGVKD. The CDR3 region has the DNA TGTGCCATCAGTGAGTCAACCGGGACAGGGCAGCAGTACGAGCAGTGCTTC. The encoded protein is CAISESTGTGQQYEQCF.

This chain uses TRBV24-1 with TRBJ2-5, with 8 bases aligning to TRBD1. The closer fit of TRBJ2-1 to the DNA end suggests the J call may be wrong. The germline V gene has CDR1 KGHDR and CDR2 SFDVKD. There are 16 residues in the CDR3. The CDR3 coding sequence is TGTGCCACCAGTGACCTGGGACAGGAGCTGCACAATGAGCAGTTCTTC. Translating gives CATSDLGQELHNEQFF.

This clonotype was seen only a few times. The chain uses TRBV7-9 and TRBJ1-1; no firm D call. CDR1 is SEHNR, CDR2 FQNEAQ, per germline (reference sequence). Trimming took off 5 bases at V and 1 base at J, with 8 bases between the two ends. The CDR3 is made up of 13 amino acids. The DNA for the CDR3 is TGTGCCAGCAGCCCGGCTGGGAACACTGAAGCTTTCTTT. As protein: CASSPAGNTEAFF.

This clonotype was observed a few times. The rearrangement joins TRBV12-3 or TRBV12-4 to TRBJ1-1; D not certain. The CDR3 is 12 amino acids. V was clipped by 5 bases and J by 1 base, with 5 bases between them. The CDR3 region is CASSARNTEAFF. The CDR3 coding sequence is TGTGCCAGCAGTGCACGGAACACTGAAGCTTTCTTT.

V usage is TRBV7-9 and J usage is TRBJ2-5, with TRBD1 matching 8 bases. The J call may be incorrect, as the DNA end agrees better with TRBJ2-1. The CDR3 sequence is 14 residues long. Per germline, CDR1 SEHNR and CDR2 FQNEAQ (reference sequence). CDR3 nucleotide sequence: TGTGCCAACCCTCCGGGACAGGAGAACAATGAGCAGTTCTTC. It is translated as CANPPGQENNEQFF.

J is TRBJ2-5 and V is TRBV4-1; a weak D match, TRBD2 (7 bases). With the DNA end fitting TRBJ2-7 better, the J assignment may be wrong. Looked up from germline, CDR1 is MGHRA and CDR2 is YSYEKL. The CDR3 is made up of 16 amino acids. The CDR3 nucleotides are TGCGCCAGCAGCCAAGATGAGGGGGAGGGCCTCTACGAGCAGTACTTC. This codes for CASSQDEGEGLYEQYF.

The V and J genes are TRBV12-3 or TRBV12-4 and TRBJ2-4; TRBD2 matches 8 bases. V gave up 5 bases and J gave up 5 bases; unmatched junction bases: 11. CDR3 length: 16 residues. CDR3 in amino acids: CASSLTRGGRQNIQYF. DNA of the CDR3: TGTGCCAGCAGTCTTACACGGGGGGGCCGCCAAAACATTCAGTACTTC.

The CDR3: CSAIKDEKLFF. CDR3 nucleotides: TGCAGTGCGATCAAGGATGAAAAACTGTTTTTT. V gene TRBV20-1 combines with J gene TRBJ1-4; D uncertain. Germline V gives CDR1 DFQATT, CDR2 SNEGSKA (reference sequence). The CDR3 has 11 residues. V lost 6 bases and J lost 6, with 8 bases in between.

About this clonotype: A read error may produce the germline difference seen at one junction end. V is TRBV24-1 and J is TRBJ2-7; 8 nucleotides line up with TRBD1. The CDR3 loop spans 16 amino acids. The germline V gene encodes CDR1 KGHDR and CDR2 SFDVKD. The CDR3 loop reads CATKEGRGQGLYEQHF. The CDR3 DNA reads TGTGCCACTAAGGAAGGCAGAGGACAGGGACTCTACGAGCAGCACTTC.

This clonotype was observed a handful of times. This sequence joins TRBV20-1 and TRBJ2-1; perhaps TRBD2 as D (6 bases). The J call may be mistaken, given a closer DNA end match to TRBJ2-7. This CDR3 region has 14 residues. The V gene's germline CDR1 is DFQATT and CDR2 SNEGSKA (reference sequence). CDR3 region: CSASSAGRFYEQYF. CDR3 bases: TGCAGTGCTAGTTCAGCGGGCAGGTTTTACGAGCAGTACTTC.

This rearrangement joins TRBV27 to TRBJ2-5, with 10 nucleotides matching TRBD2. The J call may be in error: the DNA end matches TRBJ2-7 better. Germline V gives CDR1 MNHEY, CDR2 SMNVEV (reference sequence). The CDR3 runs 14 residues. The CDR3: CATQLAGSSHEQYF. The CDR3 DNA follows: TGTGCCACCCAACTAGCGGGAAGTTCCCACGAGCAGTACTTC.

This clonotype turned up a few times. The chain joins TRBV12-3 or TRBV12-4 to TRBJ1-5; D ambiguous. There are 17 residues in the CDR3. Trimming left V 1 base short and J 4 bases short, with 17 bases between. This CDR3 is CASSLVAAKVGNQPQHF. CDR3 DNA: TGTGCCAGCAGTTTAGTGGCCGCAAAAGTGGGGAATCAGCCCCAGCATTTT.

This chain uses TRBV20-1 with TRBJ2-1; 14 bases are shared with TRBD2. Trimming cost V 6 bases and J 10 bases; bases outside gene matches: 14. The CDR3 is made up of 16 amino acids. CDR1 and CDR2 from the germline V gene are DFQATT and SNEGSKA (reference sequence). This chain's CDR3 is CSATIPGLAGVSEQFF. The CDR3 DNA reads as TGCAGTGCAACAATCCCGGGACTAGCGGGAGTGAGCGAGCAGTTCTTC.

Concerning this clonotype itself: One end of the junction is discordant with germline, which a read error may explain. The chain joins TRBV5-4 to TRBJ1-1; D is undetermined. The CDR3 is made up of 15 amino acids. The germline gives CDR1 SGHNT, CDR2 YYREEE (reference sequence). The CDR3 here is CASGLGGNWNTEAFF. In nucleotides, the CDR3 is TGTGCCAGCGGCTTGGGAGGGAATTGGAACACTGAAGCTTTCTTT.